These T cell receptor beta chains were read from a single sample in a study of shared clonotypes between healthy human individuals. Using immunoSEQ multiplex PCR, the repertoire was profiled, and TCRdb retains in-frame clones only, with some absent. The data hold roughly 2,000,000 clones, with roughly 95% observed a single time. The sample taken for sequencing was naive CD8+ T cells from PBMCs. The receptors originated from a man aged 18-30 years in good health. Some clones in this sample may be carry-over from other donors' samples. The CDR3 runs from the conserved cysteine through the conserved F or W. D genes are given only for firm matches. A row's size may be missing; if present it is once, few, many or a size class.

D,J,size,V,DNA,CDR3
-,TRBJ1-1,-,TRBV7-2,TGTGCCAGCACCGAGGGGGGGTGGACTGAAGCTTTCTTT,CASTEGGWTEAFF
-,TRBJ2-1,-,TRBV9,TGTGCCAGCAGCCCAAACTCGGGAACTGGCGATGAGCAGTTCTTC,CASSPNSGTGDEQFF
-,TRBJ1-5,-,TRBV27,TGTGCCAGCAGGTTAGGAGGTAGCAATCAGCCCCAGCATTTT,CASRLGGSNQPQHF
TRBD2,TRBJ2-3,once,TRBV9,TGTGCCAGCAGCGTAGGAGCGGGAGGCACAGATACGCAGTATTTT,CASSVGAGGTDTQYF
TRBD1,TRBJ1-1,-,TRBV6-5,TGTGCCACCGGACAGGGGAGTTACACTGAAGCTTTCTTT,CATGQGSYTEAFF
-,TRBJ1-2,-,TRBV7-8,TGTGCCAGCAGCTACTGGGGACCCACCTGGGGCTACACCTTC,CASSYWGPTWGYTF
TRBD2,TRBJ2-1,once,TRBV11-2,TGTGCCAGCAGCCCGGGACTAGCGGGAGACAATGAGCAGTTCTTC,CASSPGLAGDNEQFF
TRBD2,TRBJ2-1,-,TRBV27,TGTGCCAGCAGTCCGGGGACTAGATGGTTCAATGAGCAGTTCTTC,CASSPGTRWFNEQFF
-,TRBJ2-1,-,TRBV2,TGTGCCAGCAGGCCAGGGGAGGGATACAATGAGCAGTTCTTC,CASRPGEGYNEQFF
-,TRBJ1-5,once,TRBV7-8,TGTGCCAGCAGCTTAGCGCCTGGGCCTGGCCGGGGTCAGCCCCAGCATTTT,CASSLAPGPGRGQPQHF
-,TRBJ2-3,-,TRBV29-1,TGCAGCGTTATGGACAGCAGCATCCACACAGATACGCAGTATTTT,CSVMDSSIHTDTQYF
-,TRBJ2-3,-,TRBV29-1,TGCAGCGTTCGCGAACGGGTCTACACAGATACGCAGTATTTT,CSVRERVYTDTQYF
TRBD2,TRBJ2-2,-,TRBV9,TGTGCCAGCAGCGCCCTTTTAGCGGGACCGAACACCGGGGAGCTGTTTTTT,CASSALLAGPNTGELFF
-,TRBJ2-7,-,TRBV28,TGTGCCAGCAGTTTATTAGGCAGGGGCTACGAGCAGTACTTC,CASSLLGRGYEQYF
-,TRBJ2-1,-,TRBV9,TGTGCCAGCAGCGTTTGGGGTAGCGTAAACAATGAGCAGTTCTTC,CASSVWGSVNNEQFF
-,TRBJ1-2,-,TRBV2,TGTGCCAGCAGTGAAGAATGGACGGATAACTATGGCTACACCTTC,CASSEEWTDNYGYTF
-,TRBJ1-2,-,TRBV10-3,TGTGCCATCACCCCGACGTTAGGTAGCTCCCATGGCTACACCTTC,CAITPTLGSSHGYTF
-,TRBJ1-1,-,TRBV19,TGTGCCAGTAGTATGGATGTCGAGGGTTGGGCGGCGGGCACTGAAGCTTTCTTT,CASSMDVEGWAAGTEAFF
TRBD2,TRBJ2-7,-,TRBV19,TGTGCCAGTTCACTAGCGGGAGGGCCGGCCGAGCAGTACTTC,CASSLAGGPAEQYF
TRBD2,TRBJ2-7,once,TRBV27,TGTGCCAGCAGTTTATCGGGAGGGGTGGCCTACGAGCAGTACTTC,CASSLSGGVAYEQYF
-,TRBJ1-2,few,TRBV6-4,TGTGCCAGCAGTGACAGGTCGGGGGCGAGGATGCCGCGCTACACCTTC,CASSDRSGARMPRYTF
-,TRBJ2-7,-,TRBV30,TGTGCCTGGACCAACCATTCTGGCTACGAGCAGTACTTC,CAWTNHSGYEQYF
TRBD2,TRBJ2-7,-,TRBV2,TGTGCCAGCAGAAGACTAGCGGGAGGCGAGCAGTACTTC,CASRRLAGGEQYF
-,TRBJ2-7,-,TRBV21-1,TGTGCCAGCAGCAAATTAGGAGGCTCCGACAACGAGCAGTACTTC,CASSKLGGSDNEQYF
-,TRBJ1-1,-,TRBV10-2,TGCGCCAGCATGACCGGTACTGAAGCTTTCTTT,CASMTGTEAFF
-,TRBJ2-7,-,TRBV28,TGTGCCAGCAGTTTCGAGGACAGATCCTACGAGCAGTACTTC,CASSFEDRSYEQYF
-,TRBJ2-7,-,TRBV4-1,TGCGCCAGCAGCCAAGTTGGCCAGGTCTACGAGCAGTACTTC,CASSQVGQVYEQYF
-,TRBJ2-7,-,TRBV9,TGTGCCAGCAGCGCCGGGACAAACGGCCTCTACGAGCAGTACTTC,CASSAGTNGLYEQYF
-,TRBJ2-7,-,TRBV4-1,TGCGCCAGCAGCCAAGTCCCCTTTGGGCGCCACGAGCAGTACTTC,CASSQVPFGRHEQYF
TRBD1,TRBJ2-7,-,TRBV7-9,TGTGCCAGCAGCTCCGAGCGGGACAGGGGTTACGAGCAGTACTTC,CASSSERDRGYEQYF
TRBD2,TRBJ2-7,-,TRBV28,TGTGCCAGCAGTTTTGGACTAGCGGGAGATGAGCAGTACTTC,CASSFGLAGDEQYF
-,TRBJ2-1,-,TRBV27,TGTGCCAGCAGTTTTTCCCTCCGCACGGGGTTATACAATGAGCAGTTCTTC,CASSFSLRTGLYNEQFF
-,TRBJ2-1,once,TRBV14,TGTGCCAGCAGCCAGGGTCGCCTCTACAATGAGCAGTTCTTC,CASSQGRLYNEQFF
-,TRBJ2-2,once,TRBV2,TGTGCCAGCAGTAACACTAGAACGAACACCGGGGAGCTGTTTTTT,CASSNTRTNTGELFF
-,TRBJ1-1,-,TRBV5-1,TGCGCCAGCGGGAAGCAGGAAACTAACACTGAAGCTTTCTTT,CASGKQETNTEAFF
-,TRBJ1-1,-,TRBV19,TGTGCCAGTACCCGAGACACCTGGAGCACTGAAGCTTTCTTT,CASTRDTWSTEAFF
-,TRBJ2-5,-,TRBV9,TGTGCCAGCAGCGGTGGACGGGTCGAGACCCAGTACTTC,CASSGGRVETQYF
-,TRBJ2-5,-,TRBV18,TGTGCCAGCTCACCGTCTCGGGCCTCACAAGAGACCCAGTACTTC,CASSPSRASQETQYF
-,TRBJ2-2,-,TRBV6-5,TGTGCCAGCAGCCTGACTACAGGGTTGGCCGGGGAGCTGTTTTTT,CASSLTTGLAGELFF
TRBD2,TRBJ2-1,-,TRBV9,TGTGCCAGCAGCGTAGAAAGACTAGCGGGGTACAATGAGCAGTTCTTC,CASSVERLAGYNEQFF
-,TRBJ1-2,-,TRBV4-1,TGCGCCAGCAGCCAAAGTCGGGGATCAGTAGACTATGGCTACACCTTC,CASSQSRGSVDYGYTF
-,TRBJ2-1,-,TRBV27,TGTGCCAGCAGTTTAATCAGGGACTACAATGAGCAGTTCTTC,CASSLIRDYNEQFF
-,TRBJ1-1,-,TRBV6-5,TGTGCCAGCAGTTATGGCGGGTTCATGAACACTGAAGCTTTCTTT,CASSYGGFMNTEAFF
-,TRBJ2-7,-,TRBV6-7,TGTGCCAGCAGTTACTCGCATGGGCGAGAGCAGTACTTC,CASSYSHGREQYF
TRBD1,TRBJ1-5,-,TRBV15,TGTGCCACCAGCAGAGACCGGACAGGGGGCTATCAGCCCCAGCATTTT,CATSRDRTGGYQPQHF
-,TRBJ2-7,-,TRBV7-6,TGTGCCAGCAGCTCGGTATTGGGCTACGAGCAGTACTTC,CASSSVLGYEQYF
-,TRBJ2-7,-,TRBV27,TGTGCCAGCAGTTTTGGGGATACCTACGAGCAGTACTTC,CASSFGDTYEQYF
TRBD2,TRBJ2-1,-,TRBV11-2,TGTGCCAGCAGCCCCAGGACTAGAGTGGATGAGCAGTTCTTC,CASSPRTRVDEQFF
TRBD1,TRBJ1-1,-,TRBV6-6,TGTGCCAGCAGTCCGGACAGGGTGAACACTGAAGCTTTCTTT,CASSPDRVNTEAFF